This TCR beta chain stems from a study of blood T cell repertoires in COVID-19 (dated by TCRdb to 2018 to 2021). About the study as a whole: Samples covering the acute and convalescent phases of COVID-19 were provided by collaborators in the United States, Italy and Spain. The prospective study material was composed of cDNA or gDNA derived from T cells, B-cell-depleted T cells, or PBMCs. The dataset comprised deeply sampled blood TCRbeta repertoires from subjects exposed to, actively infected with, or recovered from COVID-19. A freely available public database, intended as a resource for researchers studying the immune response to SARS-CoV-2, is where the repertoires were released. The samples were drawn from the first 160 participants of the ongoing ImmuneRACE study and from under 1,500 subjects provided by 6 global collaborators. Sample metadata almost always included a de-identified subject ID, COVID-19 status, age in years and sex. Where available, HLA class I and class II types were taken from metadata supplied by the sample provider and were not determined by assay-based typing. What the study reported, not specific to this receptor: The quantity of clinical and demographic metadata differed by source and by participant and was supplied without curation.

Via the germline V gene, CDR1 is SNHLY and CDR2 FYNNEI. The CDR3 runs 15 residues from the cysteine to the phenylalanine. Only the CDR3 part of the read is kept: 45 bases, read in frame from the first base. V is reduced by 1 base and J by 2 bases, leaving a spacing of 9 bases between them. Points on this clone: Its recognized antigen is unknown. It has no much larger one-base neighbor in the sample; base qualities were not kept.

Each collaborating institution followed its own protocols to collect whole blood in K2EDTA tubes. For TCRbeta analysis, collaborators shipped samples in one of three forms: frozen whole blood, isolated PBMCs, or DNA extracted from either of those sample types. The immunoSEQ Assay, a bias-controlled multiplex PCR, was used to amplify TCRbeta CDR3 regions from genomic DNA. The authors' pipeline ran thus. Nucleated cell counts per sample were estimated from amplification of reference gene primers within the assay. To quantify the absolute abundance of each unique TCRbeta CDR3 rearrangement, sequence reads were collapsed and filtered. For each sample, productive Simpson clonality was calculated as the square root of Simpson's diversity index over productive rearrangements. In its TCRdb copy, this immuneACCESS table keeps in-frame sequences only and misses some clones. Where compared with another copy, unresolved V genes explain less than half of these, and the others have no known cause. V, J and clone size derive from that table, while D and trimming were established from the DNA sequence. The sample includes under 200,000 clones, with about 85% observed a single time. Clones ranked in the top ten supply less than 5.5% of the sample.

Material for sequencing was peripheral blood. This TCR came from a woman aged 80 or over with acute or convalescent COVID-19. The chain couples TRBV2 to TRBJ1-5, with the D gene uncertain. Here is the DNA: TGTGCCAGCAGTGAAGGAGGGATACGCAATCAGCCCCAGCATTTT. Translated, this is CASSEGGIRNQPQHF.